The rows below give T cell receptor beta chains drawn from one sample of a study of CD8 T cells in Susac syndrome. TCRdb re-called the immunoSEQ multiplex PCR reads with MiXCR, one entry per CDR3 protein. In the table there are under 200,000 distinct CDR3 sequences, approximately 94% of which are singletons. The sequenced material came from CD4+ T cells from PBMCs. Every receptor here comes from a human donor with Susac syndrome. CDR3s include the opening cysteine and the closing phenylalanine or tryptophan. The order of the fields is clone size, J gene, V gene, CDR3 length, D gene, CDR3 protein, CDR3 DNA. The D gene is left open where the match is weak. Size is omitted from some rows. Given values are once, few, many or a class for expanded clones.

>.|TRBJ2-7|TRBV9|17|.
CASSVQDMGTPYYEQYF
TGTGCCAGCAGCGTCCAAGATATGGGGACACCCTACTACGAGCAGTACTTC
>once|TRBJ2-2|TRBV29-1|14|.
CSVELTGPTGELFF
TGCAGCGTTGAGCTAACAGGCCCAACCGGGGAGCTGTTTTTT
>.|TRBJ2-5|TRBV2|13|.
CASSNGAQETQYF
TGTGCCAGCAGCAACGGGGCCCAAGAGACCCAGTACTTC
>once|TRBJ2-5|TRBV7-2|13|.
CASSRRLQETQYF
TGTGCCAGCTCGCGGAGGCTCCAAGAGACCCAGTACTTC
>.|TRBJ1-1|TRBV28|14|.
CASSSPPALLGAFF
TGTGCCAGCAGTTCCCCACCGGCCCTGCTCGGAGCTTTCTTT
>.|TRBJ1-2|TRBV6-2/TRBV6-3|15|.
CASSHPAGAGSGYTF
TGTGCCAGCAGCCACCCCGCAGGGGCAGGGAGTGGCTACACCTTC
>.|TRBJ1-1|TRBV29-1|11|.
CSVEVGTEAFF
TGCAGCGTTGAGGTAGGCACTGAAGCTTTCTTT
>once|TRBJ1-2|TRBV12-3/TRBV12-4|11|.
CASTTRHGYTF
TGTGCCAGCACCACACGTCATGGCTACACCTTC
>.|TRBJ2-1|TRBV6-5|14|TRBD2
CASSPSGGRNEQFF
TGTGCCAGCAGTCCTAGCGGGGGGCGAAATGAGCAGTTCTTC
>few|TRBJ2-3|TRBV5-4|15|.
CASSLGGPGTDTQYF
TGTGCCAGCAGCTTGGGGGGGCCCGGCACAGATACGCAGTATTTT
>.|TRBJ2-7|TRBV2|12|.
CASSHTNYEQYF
TGTGCCAGCAGTCACACCAATTACGAGCAGTACTTC
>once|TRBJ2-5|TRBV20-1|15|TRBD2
CSASPSGGIQETQYF
TGCAGTGCCAGCCCTAGCGGGGGGATCCAAGAGACCCAGTACTTC
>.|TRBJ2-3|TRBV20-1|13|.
CSALGGLSDTQYF
TGCAGTGCTCTAGGGGGGTTAAGTGATACGCAGTATTTT
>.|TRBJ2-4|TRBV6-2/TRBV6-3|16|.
CASSYLPNWSGNIQYF
TGTGCCAGCAGTTACCTACCTAACTGGTCTGGAAACATTCAGTACTTC
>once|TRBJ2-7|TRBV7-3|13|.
CASSLNAVSEQYF
TGTGCCAGCAGCTTAAATGCGGTCTCCGAGCAGTACTTC
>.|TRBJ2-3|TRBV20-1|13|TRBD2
CSADGGGTDTQYF
TGCAGTGCTGACGGGGGGGGGACAGATACGCAGTATTTT
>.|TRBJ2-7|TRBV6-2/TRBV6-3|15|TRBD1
CASSYGGTGDYEQYF
TGTGCCAGCAGTTACGGTGGGACAGGAGACTACGAGCAGTACTTC
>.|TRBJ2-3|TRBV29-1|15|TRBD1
CSIRIGTGKLDTQYF
TGCAGCATTAGAATCGGGACAGGGAAGTTGGATACGCAGTATTTT
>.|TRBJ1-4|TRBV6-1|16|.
CASSVNRASTNEKLFF
TGTGCCAGCAGTGTAAACAGAGCCTCAACTAATGAAAAACTGTTTTTT
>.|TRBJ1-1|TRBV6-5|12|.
CASSYFRGEAFF
TGTGCCAGCAGTTACTTCCGAGGGGAAGCTTTCTTT
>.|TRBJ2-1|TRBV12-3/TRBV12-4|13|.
CASSPRKDNEQFF
TGTGCCAGCAGCCCACGGAAGGACAATGAGCAGTTCTTC
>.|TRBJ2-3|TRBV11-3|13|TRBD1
CASGVAGGDTQYF
TGTGCCAGCGGGGTCGCAGGGGGAGATACGCAGTATTTT
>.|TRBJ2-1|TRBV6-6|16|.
CASSGFLGGPDGEQFF
TGTGCCAGCAGTGGGTTTTTGGGGGGACCAGACGGTGAGCAGTTCTTC
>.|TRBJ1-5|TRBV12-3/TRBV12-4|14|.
CASSRSGTNQPQHF
TGTGCCAGCAGTCGATCAGGGACCAATCAGCCCCAGCATTTT
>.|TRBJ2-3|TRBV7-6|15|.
CASSLWARGTDTQYF
TGTGCCAGCAGCCTCTGGGCCAGGGGCACAGATACGCAGTATTTT
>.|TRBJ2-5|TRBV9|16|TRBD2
CASSVAPSGGAGTQYF
TGTGCCAGCAGCGTCGCTCCTAGCGGGGGGGCCGGTACCCAGTACTTC
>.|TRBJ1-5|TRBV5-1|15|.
CASSLAGFSNQPQHF
TGCGCCAGCAGCTTGGCCGGGTTTAGCAATCAGCCCCAGCATTTT
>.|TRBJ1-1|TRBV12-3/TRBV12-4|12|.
CASSPGDTEAFF
TGTGCCAGCAGTCCCGGGGACACTGAAGCTTTCTTT
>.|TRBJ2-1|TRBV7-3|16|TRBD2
CASSLPGLAGDNEQFF
TGTGCCAGCAGCCTACCGGGACTAGCGGGTGACAATGAGCAGTTCTTC
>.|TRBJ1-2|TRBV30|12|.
CAWNVRFGGYTF
TGTGCCTGGAACGTCAGATTTGGTGGCTACACCTTC
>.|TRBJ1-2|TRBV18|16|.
CASSPPADKTNYGYTF
TGTGCCAGCTCACCACCGGCGGACAAGACTAACTATGGCTACACCTTC
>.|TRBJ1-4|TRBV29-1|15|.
CSVGPGLATNEKLFF
TGCAGCGTTGGACCCGGGCTTGCAACTAATGAAAAACTGTTTTTT
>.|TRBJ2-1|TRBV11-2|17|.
CASSPNMAIGSYNEQFF
TGTGCCAGCAGCCCGAACATGGCGATAGGGTCCTACAATGAGCAGTTCTTC
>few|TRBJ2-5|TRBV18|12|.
CASSPSRETQYF
TGTGCCAGCTCCCCGTCCCGAGAGACCCAGTACTTC
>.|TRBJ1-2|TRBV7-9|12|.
CASSPENYGYTF
TGTGCCAGCAGCCCGGAGAACTATGGCTACACCTTC
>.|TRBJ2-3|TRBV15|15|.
CATSSLDSGPDTQYF
TGTGCCACCAGCAGTCTGGATAGCGGACCCGATACGCAGTATTTT
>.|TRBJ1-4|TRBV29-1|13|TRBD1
CSVRDRVSEKLFF
TGCAGCGTTCGGGACAGGGTTTCTGAAAAACTGTTTTTT
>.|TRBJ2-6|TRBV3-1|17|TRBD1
CASSRADRVSGANVLTF
TGTGCCAGCAGCCGCGCCGACAGGGTGTCAGGGGCCAACGTCCTGACTTTC
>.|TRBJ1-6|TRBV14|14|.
CASSLLLGDSPLHF
TGTGCCAGCAGCCTCCTCCTAGGGGATTCACCCCTCCACTTT
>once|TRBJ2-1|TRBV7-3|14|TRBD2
CASSLLAGFNEQFF
TGTGCCAGCAGCTTATTAGCGGGGTTCAATGAGCAGTTCTTC
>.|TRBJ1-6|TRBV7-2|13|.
CASSLGSAPPLHF
TGTGCCAGCAGCCTCGGATCCGCTCCCCCCCTCCACTTT